This T cell receptor beta chain comes out of a study of OX40 agonist ivuxolimab in advanced cancers. About the research overall: An anti-OX40 (CD134) antibody with agonistic activity, ivuxolimab, was administered to patients. Dose-escalation cases comprised hepatocellular carcinoma, melanoma, renal cell or head and neck cancer. Partial responses were seen in three patients, one with hepatocellular carcinoma and two with cutaneous melanoma. Study outcomes and limitations: Those patients achieving a partial response at 0.1-3.0 mg/kg showed among the lowest clonal expansion.

For this clone: Antigen: not known.

Method: immunoSEQ multiplex PCR; TCRdb's copy keeps in-frame clones and lacks some. The table records under 150,000 clones, roughly 91% of them present only once. From germline, CDR1 is MNHEY and CDR2 SVGAGI. The CDR3 is 14 amino acids. V gave up 4 bases and J gave up 1 base, with 11 bases separating them. V gene TRBV6-5 combines with J gene TRBJ2-7; a weak D match, TRBD2 (6 bases). The TCR was taken from an adult with an advanced solid tumor such as melanoma, head and neck, liver or kidney cancer. Sequenced material: CD4+ or CD8+ T cells sorted from blood, taken in a trial of the OX40 agonist ivuxolimab. The CDR3 region is CASSFGSWSYEQYF. CDR3 DNA sequence: TGTGCCAGCAGTTTCGGGAGTTGGTCCTACGAGCAGTACTTC.